This record looks at one T cell receptor beta chain sequence and its context. The repertoire was sequenced with immunoSEQ multiplex PCR; TCRdb's copy has only in-frame clones and lacks some. Of about 32,000 clones in the sample, 80% to 90% were seen once. The CDR3 sequence is 13 residues long. CDR1 is MNHEY, CDR2 SMNVEV, per germline (reference sequence). The V and J ends lost 6 bases and 8 bases, in that order; junction bases with no gene match: 4. This sample was included in a study of T cell changes during pregnancy in multiple sclerosis. The chain recombines TRBV27 with TRBJ2-1; 10 nucleotides agree with TRBD1. The sequencing here drew on CD8+ T cells from peripheral blood mononuclear cells, taken in the third trimester of pregnancy. The source of this sequence is a female donor with multiple sclerosis, enrolled in a pregnancy study. The CDR3 here is CASRGQGLDEQFF. CDR3 sequence (DNA): TGTGCCAGCAGGGGACAGGGGTTGGATGAGCAGTTCTTC.